A selection of T cell receptor beta chains follows, all from one sample in a study of T cell repertoires in cytomegalovirus infection. TCRdb reprocessed the reads with MiXCR, giving one entry per CDR3 protein. Of approximately 750,000 distinct CDR3 sequences listed, approximately 40% were seen once; the top ten hold roughly 2.8%. Sample: PBMCs. Every receptor here comes from a human donor in good health (CMV status not recorded). Some clones in this sample may be carry-over from other donors' samples. Each CDR3 is given with its conserved first and last residue.

v_call	j_call	cdr3_aa
TRBV9	TRBJ1-2	CASSVVPGLRGYTF
TRBV7-2	TRBJ1-2	CASPPPGHPVYTF
TRBV7-2	TRBJ2-4	CASSLGGLAGAKNIQYF
TRBV20-1	TRBJ2-2	CSAGGIGETGELFF
TRBV28	TRBJ1-3	CASSFRFSGNTIYF
TRBV12-3/TRBV12-4	TRBJ2-3	CASSSTSGRAPYTQYF
TRBV5-5	TRBJ2-1	CASSLALARGYNEQFF
TRBV6-5	TRBJ2-5	CASCPLKKETQYF
TRBV12-3/TRBV12-4	TRBJ1-6	CASRGTGSNSPFHF
TRBV6-8	TRBJ1-1	CASTGTGTEAFF
TRBV5-6	TRBJ2-1	CASTSAGEAIEQFF
TRBV4-2	TRBJ1-6	CASSQVWTGVSSPLHF
TRBV7-6	TRBJ2-2	CASRSTGVGTGELFF
TRBV12-3/TRBV12-4	TRBJ2-5	CASSFSVGGRETQYF
TRBV12-3/TRBV12-4	TRBJ2-5	CASSPHVGGRETQYF
TRBV11-2	TRBJ1-1	CASSLFDSPVTYTEAFF
TRBV6-5	TRBJ2-2	CASSYSERSSNTGELFF
TRBV4-1	TRBJ2-7	CASSQVGGRGRVYEQYF
TRBV7-2	TRBJ2-7	CDRSLVVGGVGEQYF
TRBV4-2	TRBJ2-5	CASSQGQVSGGPEETQYF
TRBV10-3	TRBJ2-7	CAISGDHYEQYF
TRBV7-2	TRBJ2-3	CASSLGQGWADTQYF
TRBV7-9	TRBJ2-7	CASSLGSPEQYF
TRBV27	TRBJ2-1	CASSLDIAGRDEQFF
TRBV19	TRBJ2-1	CASSWTSGGSLTYNEQFF
TRBV7-2	TRBJ2-7	CASSLLPLLKYEQYF
TRBV28	TRBJ1-1	CATRDRVGYTEAFF
TRBV7-2	TRBJ2-1	CASSLRGTPKSSYNEQFF
TRBV29-1	TRBJ2-3	CSEARGDTQYF
TRBV5-1	TRBJ2-1	CASSLARRGGNNEQFF
TRBV4-1	TRBJ2-7	CASSQDRHHRDRVSYEQYF
TRBV7-2	TRBJ2-2	CASRPGGGDTGELFF
TRBV11-2	TRBJ2-7	CASSLDPPRLKQYF
TRBV24-1	TRBJ2-3	CATRPGNKTNTDTQYF
TRBV4-1	TRBJ2-5	CASSQVRQGARETQYF
TRBV28	TRBJ2-3	CASSYSRRSYRDTQYF
TRBV10-3	TRBJ1-3	CAISESRVISGNTIYF
TRBV15	TRBJ2-1	CATSSNSGSSYNEQFF
TRBV25-1	TRBJ1-2	CASSESHRGRGGYTF
TRBV7-2	TRBJ2-1	CASSWRDRGAPYNEQFF
TRBV4-1	TRBJ1-4	CASRTGAATNEKLFF
TRBV10-3	TRBJ2-1	CAIRPDGRLYNEQFF
TRBV30	TRBJ1-1	CAWLSDRKGAAFF
TRBV11-2	TRBJ2-3	CASSPRTSQVITDTQYF
TRBV28	TRBJ2-5	CASGEDGTELQETQYF
TRBV7-3	TRBJ1-2	CASSLMGRETPGSGYTF
TRBV12-3/TRBV12-4	TRBJ2-7	CASSSSGTSGSYEQYF
TRBV4-1	TRBJ1-1	CASSQDPGYATEAFF
TRBV6-1	TRBJ1-5	CASSGDPGGAQPQHF
TRBV7-9	TRBJ1-5	CASSLDPGPQHF
TRBV7-2	TRBJ2-1	CASSLPGSRDEQFF
TRBV6-1	TRBJ2-5	CASSSPVTGQETQYF
TRBV2	TRBJ2-7	CASRRTGGAGEQYF
TRBV6-1	TRBJ2-1	CASSRDPPTAPYNEQFF
TRBV7-3	TRBJ2-1	CASSLDYLNEQFF